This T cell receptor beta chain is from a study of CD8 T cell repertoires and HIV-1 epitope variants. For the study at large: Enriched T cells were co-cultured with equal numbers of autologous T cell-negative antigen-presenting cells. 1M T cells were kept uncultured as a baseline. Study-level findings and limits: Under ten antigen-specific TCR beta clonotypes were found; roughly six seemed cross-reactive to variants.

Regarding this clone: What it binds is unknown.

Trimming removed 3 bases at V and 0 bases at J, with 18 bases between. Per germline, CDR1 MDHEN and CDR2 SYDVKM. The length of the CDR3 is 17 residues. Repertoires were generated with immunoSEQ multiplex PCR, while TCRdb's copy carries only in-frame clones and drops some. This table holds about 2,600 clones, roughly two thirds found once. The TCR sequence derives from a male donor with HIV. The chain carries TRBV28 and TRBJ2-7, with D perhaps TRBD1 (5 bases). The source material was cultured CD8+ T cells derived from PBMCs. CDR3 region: CASSFGTEGVDSYEQYF. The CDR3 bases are TGTGCCAGCAGTTTCGGTACCGAAGGGGTCGACTCCTACGAGCAGTACTTC.